The following is a T cell receptor (beta chain) sequence with its context. Antigen: not known. CDR3 length equals 15 residues. CDR1 is MNHNS and CDR2 is SASEGT in the germline V gene. This specimen belongs to a study of blood T cells in healthy people across ages. Study-level results: Greater diversity and more naive CD4+ cells were seen in long-lived donors than in aged donors.

Alongside a J-beta primer mix, a sample-barcoded 5' primer served in a second PCR lasting roughly 6 to 11 cycles. Using its own MiXCR run on the 5' RACE reads, TCRdb lists one record per CDR3 protein. This sample has around 990,000 distinct CDR3 sequences, with 35% to 40% found just once. V is TRBV6-1 and J is TRBJ2-4; D not certain. The DNA end is a closer match to TRBJ2-7, so the J assignment may be wrong. Sample: blood. This TCR came from a man aged 18 to 29 in good health. This CDR3 reads CASSESGWKSYEQYF. CDR3 in DNA: TGTGCCAGCAGTGAATCAGGCTGGAAGAGCTACGAGCAGTACTTC.